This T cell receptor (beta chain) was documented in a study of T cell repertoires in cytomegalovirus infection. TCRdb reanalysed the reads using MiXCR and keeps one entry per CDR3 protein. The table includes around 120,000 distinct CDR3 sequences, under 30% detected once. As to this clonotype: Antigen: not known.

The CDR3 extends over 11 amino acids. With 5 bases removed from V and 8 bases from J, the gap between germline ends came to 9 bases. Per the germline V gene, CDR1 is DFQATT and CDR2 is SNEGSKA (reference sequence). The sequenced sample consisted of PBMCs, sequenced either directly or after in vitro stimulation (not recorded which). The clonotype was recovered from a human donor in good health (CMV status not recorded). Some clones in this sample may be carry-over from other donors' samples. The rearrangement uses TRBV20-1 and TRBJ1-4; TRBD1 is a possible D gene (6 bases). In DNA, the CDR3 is TGCAGTGCTGTAAGGGGGGAAAAACTGTTTTTT. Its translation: CSAVRGEKLFF.